The rows below give T cell receptor beta chains drawn from one sample of a study of T cell repertoires in cytomegalovirus infection. In TCRdb, the reads were re-called with MiXCR into one record per CDR3 protein. The sample includes 200,000 to 300,000 distinct CDR3 sequences, roughly 15% of them seen just once. The sample consisted of PBMCs. These receptors were collected from a human donor in good health (CMV status not recorded). Some clones in this sample may be carry-over from other donors' samples. The CDR3 runs from the conserved cysteine through the conserved F or W. The D gene is left open where the match is weak. Clone size is shown for a subset of rows, as once, few, many or a class of expanded clone.

abundance: -
d_gene: TRBD2
v_gene: TRBV28
j_gene: TRBJ2-2
CDR3aa: CASSSGGGNTGELFF
CDR3nt: TGTGCCAGCAGTTCTGGGGGGGGGAACACCGGGGAGCTGTTTTTT

abundance: few
d_gene: -
v_gene: TRBV29-1
j_gene: TRBJ1-4
CDR3aa: CSVESETATNEKLFF
CDR3nt: TGCAGCGTCGAAAGTGAGACCGCAACTAATGAAAAACTGTTTTTT

abundance: -
d_gene: -
v_gene: TRBV7-9
j_gene: TRBJ2-5
CDR3aa: CASSLYRTETQYF
CDR3nt: TGTGCCAGCAGCTTATACAGGACGGAGACCCAGTACTTC

abundance: -
d_gene: TRBD1
v_gene: TRBV29-1
j_gene: TRBJ1-4
CDR3aa: CSAGTGGGNEELFF
CDR3nt: TGCAGCGCAGGGACAGGGGGCGGAAATGAAGAACTGTTTTTT

abundance: few
d_gene: -
v_gene: TRBV20-1
j_gene: TRBJ2-3
CDR3aa: CSARDGPTDTQYF
CDR3nt: TGCAGTGCTAGAGACGGCCCCACAGATACGCAGTATTTT

abundance: -
d_gene: -
v_gene: TRBV7-3
j_gene: TRBJ2-3
CDR3aa: CASAEVPDTQYF
CDR3nt: TGTGCTAGCGCGGAGGTCCCCGATACGCAGTATTTT

abundance: -
d_gene: -
v_gene: TRBV12-3/TRBV12-4
j_gene: TRBJ2-5
CDR3aa: CASSPPGRRGTQYF
CDR3nt: TGTGCCAGCAGTCCCCCGGGGCGTCGGGGGACCCAGTACTTC

abundance: few
d_gene: TRBD1
v_gene: TRBV12-3/TRBV12-4
j_gene: TRBJ2-7
CDR3aa: CASSQGQGPYEQYF
CDR3nt: TGTGCCAGCAGCCAAGGACAGGGGCCCTACGAGCAGTACTTC

abundance: many
d_gene: TRBD2
v_gene: TRBV7-2
j_gene: TRBJ2-1
CDR3aa: CASSLWASGTYNEQFF
CDR3nt: TGTGCCAGCAGCCTCTGGGCTAGCGGGACCTACAATGAGCAGTTCTTC

abundance: -
d_gene: -
v_gene: TRBV5-6
j_gene: TRBJ2-4
CDR3aa: CASSLTGRTEYF
CDR3nt: TGTGCCAGCAGCTTAACAGGGAGAACGGAGTACTTC

abundance: few
d_gene: -
v_gene: TRBV10-3
j_gene: TRBJ2-1
CDR3aa: CAISERDPYNEQFF
CDR3nt: TGTGCCATCAGTGAAAGGGATCCTTACAATGAGCAGTTCTTC

abundance: many
d_gene: -
v_gene: TRBV28
j_gene: TRBJ2-4
CDR3aa: CASSLAGAELAKNIQYF
CDR3nt: TGTGCCAGCAGTTTAGCGGGGGCGGAACTAGCCAAAAACATTCAGTACTTC

abundance: -
d_gene: -
v_gene: TRBV9
j_gene: TRBJ1-1
CDR3aa: CASSVASGGGGTEAFF
CDR3nt: TGTGCCAGCAGCGTAGCCTCGGGGGGAGGGGGCACTGAAGCTTTCTTT

abundance: few
d_gene: -
v_gene: TRBV2
j_gene: TRBJ2-7
CDR3aa: CASRGSGFVDEQYF
CDR3nt: TGTGCCAGCAGAGGGTCAGGGTTTGTCGACGAGCAGTACTTC

abundance: -
d_gene: TRBD2
v_gene: TRBV16
j_gene: TRBJ2-7
CDR3aa: CASSQSSASGSHEQYF
CDR3nt: TGTGCCAGCAGCCAATCCTCCGCTAGCGGGAGCCACGAGCAGTACTTC

abundance: many
d_gene: TRBD2
v_gene: TRBV7-2
j_gene: TRBJ2-5
CDR3aa: CASSLATGGAERETQYF
CDR3nt: TGTGCCAGCAGCTTGGCCACCGGGGGGGCGGAGAGAGAGACCCAGTACTTC

abundance: many
d_gene: -
v_gene: TRBV11-2
j_gene: TRBJ2-1
CDR3aa: CASSLGLVSGPVNEQFF
CDR3nt: TGTGCCAGCAGCTTAGGGCTTGTTAGCGGACCCGTGAATGAGCAGTTCTTC

abundance: many
d_gene: -
v_gene: TRBV6-1
j_gene: TRBJ2-1
CDR3aa: CASSALRVAVLSSYNEQFF
CDR3nt: TGTGCCAGCAGTGCATTAAGAGTCGCAGTGCTTAGCTCCTACAATGAGCAGTTCTTC

abundance: many
d_gene: TRBD2
v_gene: TRBV19
j_gene: TRBJ2-7
CDR3aa: CASSRDGLLAGVYEQYF
CDR3nt: TGTGCCAGTAGTAGAGATGGTCTTCTAGCGGGAGTCTACGAGCAGTACTTC

abundance: -
d_gene: -
v_gene: TRBV9
j_gene: TRBJ2-7
CDR3aa: CASSALPAGSYEQYF
CDR3nt: TGTGCCAGCAGCGCCCTACCAGCGGGCTCCTACGAGCAGTACTTC

abundance: many
d_gene: TRBD1
v_gene: TRBV12-3/TRBV12-4
j_gene: TRBJ2-7
CDR3aa: CASSTRTGGWIYEQYF
CDR3nt: TGTGCCAGCAGCACCAGGACAGGGGGCTGGATCTACGAGCAGTACTTC

abundance: few
d_gene: -
v_gene: TRBV18
j_gene: TRBJ2-7
CDR3aa: CASSPLRSGNYEQYF
CDR3nt: TGTGCCAGCTCACCACTGCGGAGTGGAAACTACGAGCAGTACTTC

abundance: few
d_gene: -
v_gene: TRBV6-2/TRBV6-3
j_gene: TRBJ1-5
CDR3aa: CASSYWGAGQPQHF
CDR3nt: TGTGCCAGCAGTTATTGGGGCGCGGGTCAGCCCCAGCATTTT

abundance: few
d_gene: -
v_gene: TRBV20-1
j_gene: TRBJ2-1
CDR3aa: CSATPLTGPANEQFF
CDR3nt: TGCAGTGCTACCCCTCTAACAGGGCCGGCAAATGAGCAGTTCTTC

abundance: many
d_gene: TRBD1
v_gene: TRBV24-1
j_gene: TRBJ2-3
CDR3aa: CATSASGGPQYF
CDR3nt: TGTGCCACCAGTGCGTCAGGGGGACCGCAGTATTTT

abundance: many
d_gene: -
v_gene: TRBV11-2
j_gene: TRBJ1-1
CDR3aa: CASSLEPRGKAFF
CDR3nt: TGTGCCAGCAGCTTAGAACCTAGGGGGAAAGCTTTCTTT

abundance: few
d_gene: -
v_gene: TRBV5-8
j_gene: TRBJ1-2
CDR3aa: CASSLGSSYGYTF
CDR3nt: TGTGCCAGCAGCCTCGGGTCCTCCTATGGCTACACCTTC

abundance: -
d_gene: -
v_gene: TRBV7-6
j_gene: TRBJ1-6
CDR3aa: CASSLGLSSNSPLHF
CDR3nt: TGTGCCAGCAGCTTAGGTCTGAGTAGCAATTCACCCCTCCACTTT

abundance: many
d_gene: -
v_gene: TRBV7-3
j_gene: TRBJ2-3
CDR3aa: CASSNNLESDTQYF
CDR3nt: TGTGCCAGCAGCAACAACCTGGAGTCAGATACGCAGTATTTT

abundance: -
d_gene: -
v_gene: TRBV3-1
j_gene: TRBJ2-7
CDR3aa: CASSQRGAEQYF
CDR3nt: TGTGCCAGCAGCCAGAGAGGCGCGGAGCAGTACTTC

abundance: many
d_gene: -
v_gene: TRBV28
j_gene: TRBJ1-5
CDR3aa: CASSLQGVSNQPQHF
CDR3nt: TGTGCCAGCAGTTTACAAGGGGTATCCAATCAGCCCCAGCATTTT

abundance: -
d_gene: -
v_gene: TRBV5-5
j_gene: TRBJ1-1
CDR3aa: CASSLLDGWGFGDTEAFF
CDR3nt: TGTGCCAGCAGTTTGCTGGACGGATGGGGGTTTGGGGACACTGAAGCTTTCTTT

abundance: few
d_gene: -
v_gene: TRBV28
j_gene: TRBJ2-7
CDR3aa: CASYGGYEQYF
CDR3nt: TGTGCCAGCTATGGGGGGTACGAGCAGTACTTC

abundance: -
d_gene: -
v_gene: TRBV19
j_gene: TRBJ2-2
CDR3aa: CASSLRTVSTGELFF
CDR3nt: TGTGCCAGTAGTCTCCGAACCGTAAGCACCGGGGAGCTGTTTTTT

abundance: few
d_gene: TRBD1
v_gene: TRBV18
j_gene: TRBJ1-6
CDR3aa: CASSLGQGLYSPLHF
CDR3nt: TGTGCCAGCTCACTAGGACAGGGGTTATACTCACCCCTCCACTTT

abundance: many
d_gene: -
v_gene: TRBV6-5
j_gene: TRBJ2-7
CDR3aa: CASSYTPGSEQYF
CDR3nt: TGTGCCAGCAGTTACACCCCGGGCAGCGAGCAGTACTTC

abundance: many
d_gene: TRBD1
v_gene: TRBV6-2/TRBV6-3
j_gene: TRBJ2-7
CDR3aa: CASSSPRDSDHEQYF
CDR3nt: TGTGCCAGCAGTTCCCCCCGGGACAGTGATCACGAGCAGTACTTC

abundance: -
d_gene: -
v_gene: TRBV29-1
j_gene: TRBJ2-1
CDR3aa: CSVPDGNEQFF
CDR3nt: TGCAGCGTCCCTGACGGAAATGAGCAGTTCTTC

abundance: -
d_gene: -
v_gene: TRBV7-9
j_gene: TRBJ1-2
CDR3aa: CASSFGPGTVGNYGYTF
CDR3nt: -

abundance: -
d_gene: -
v_gene: TRBV2
j_gene: TRBJ2-2
CDR3aa: CASRREVAGELFF
CDR3nt: TGTGCCAGCAGGCGGGAAGTCGCCGGGGAGCTGTTTTTT

abundance: -
d_gene: -
v_gene: TRBV18
j_gene: TRBJ1-6
CDR3aa: CASSAGTGNNSPLHF
CDR3nt: TGTGCCAGCTCAGCCGGGACGGGGAATAATTCACCCCTCCACTTT

abundance: -
d_gene: TRBD1
v_gene: TRBV7-9
j_gene: TRBJ1-4
CDR3aa: CASSRTGDGLTNEKLFF
CDR3nt: TGTGCCAGCAGCCGCACAGGGGACGGGTTGACTAATGAAAAACTGTTTTTT

abundance: many
d_gene: -
v_gene: TRBV7-3
j_gene: TRBJ1-6
CDR3aa: CASSLTNSPLHF
CDR3nt: TGTGCCAGCAGCTTAACAAATTCACCCCTCCACTTT

abundance: -
d_gene: -
v_gene: TRBV29-1
j_gene: TRBJ2-1
CDR3aa: CSVRGGDSSYNEQFF
CDR3nt: TGCAGCGTCAGGGGGGGGGACTCGTCCTACAATGAGCAGTTCTTC

abundance: few
d_gene: TRBD1
v_gene: TRBV9
j_gene: TRBJ2-5
CDR3aa: CASSSGQGGWQETQYF
CDR3nt: TGTGCCAGCAGCTCCGGACAGGGAGGATGGCAAGAGACCCAGTACTTC

abundance: many
d_gene: -
v_gene: TRBV10-3
j_gene: TRBJ2-7
CDR3aa: CAIIKEQYF
CDR3nt: TGTGCCATCATTAAAGAGCAGTACTTC

abundance: many
d_gene: -
v_gene: TRBV7-2
j_gene: TRBJ1-5
CDR3aa: CASSLGAVGNQPQHF
CDR3nt: TGTGCCAGCAGCTTAGGGGCGGTCGGCAATCAGCCCCAGCATTTT

abundance: once
d_gene: TRBD1
v_gene: TRBV18
j_gene: TRBJ2-2
CDR3aa: CASSSGTGATGELFF
CDR3nt: TGTGCCAGCTCGTCAGGGACAGGCGCAACCGGGGAGCTGTTTTTT

abundance: many
d_gene: -
v_gene: TRBV20-1
j_gene: TRBJ1-1
CDR3aa: CSVRGRKNTEAFF
CDR3nt: TGCAGTGTCAGGGGACGAAAGAACACTGAAGCTTTCTTT

abundance: -
d_gene: TRBD2
v_gene: TRBV20-1
j_gene: TRBJ2-5
CDR3aa: CSGREREETQYF
CDR3nt: TGCAGTGGGCGGGAGAGGGAGGAGACCCAGTACTTC

abundance: -
d_gene: -
v_gene: TRBV28
j_gene: TRBJ2-6
CDR3aa: CASASMGSGANVLTF
CDR3nt: TGTGCCAGCGCAAGTATGGGTTCTGGGGCCAACGTCCTGACTTTC